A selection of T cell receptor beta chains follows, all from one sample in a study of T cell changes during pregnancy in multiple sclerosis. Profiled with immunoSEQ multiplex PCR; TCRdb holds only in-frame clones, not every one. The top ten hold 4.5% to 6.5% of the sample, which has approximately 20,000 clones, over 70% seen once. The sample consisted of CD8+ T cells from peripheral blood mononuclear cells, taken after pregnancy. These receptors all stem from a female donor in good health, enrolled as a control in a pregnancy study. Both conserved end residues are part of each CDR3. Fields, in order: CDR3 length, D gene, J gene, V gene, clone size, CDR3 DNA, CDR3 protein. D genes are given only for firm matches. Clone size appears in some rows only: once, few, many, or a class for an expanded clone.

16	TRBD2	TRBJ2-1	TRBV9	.	TGTGCCAGCAGCGCCCCCCAGCGGGGGACTAACAATGAGCAGTTCTTC	CASSAPQRGTNNEQFF
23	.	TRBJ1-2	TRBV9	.	TGTGCCACCCTAGCAGGGGAGTATGGGGGGGCAGGTCATAACCCTCCTCCCAACTATGGCTACACCTTC	CATLAGEYGGAGHNPPPNYGYTF
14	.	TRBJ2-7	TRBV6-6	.	TGTGCCAGCAGTTACTCGAATAGTCCGGGGGAGCAGTACTTC	CASSYSNSPGEQYF
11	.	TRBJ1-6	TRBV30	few	TGTGCCTCCGAGTCAGGCTCACCCCTCCACTTT	CASESGSPLHF
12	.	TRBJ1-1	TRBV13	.	TGTGCCAGCAGCCTGGACAACTCTTACGCTTTCTTT	CASSLDNSYAFF
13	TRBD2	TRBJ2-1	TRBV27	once	TGTGCCAGCAACCTAGCGGGCTCGGATGAGCAGTTCTTC	CASNLAGSDEQFF
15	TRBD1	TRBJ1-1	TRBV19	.	TGTGCCAGTACTATGGGTCAGGGGGCAATAACTGAAGCTTTCTTT	CASTMGQGAITEAFF
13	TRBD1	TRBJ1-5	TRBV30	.	TGTGCCTGCTGGACAGGGGGCAATCAGCCCCAGCATTTT	CACWTGGNQPQHF
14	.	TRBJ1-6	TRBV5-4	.	TGTGCCAGCAGCTTCTTCGGGGGTAATTCACCCCTCCACTTT	CASSFFGGNSPLHF
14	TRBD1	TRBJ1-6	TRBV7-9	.	TGTGCCAGCAGCTTACGGACAGGGGGTTCACCCCTCCACTTT	CASSLRTGGSPLHF
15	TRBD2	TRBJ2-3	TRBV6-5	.	TGTGCCAGCAGTTCTCGGGGGGAAGGCACAGATACGCAGTATTTT	CASSSRGEGTDTQYF
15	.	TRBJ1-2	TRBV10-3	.	TGTGCCATCAGAGACACAGGGTCCGTTAACTATGGCTACACCTTC	CAIRDTGSVNYGYTF
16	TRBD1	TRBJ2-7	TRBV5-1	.	TGCGCCAGCAGCTCCGCTCCGGGACAGGGACCCTACGAGCAGTACTTC	CASSSAPGQGPYEQYF
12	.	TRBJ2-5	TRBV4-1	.	TGCGCCAGCAGCCAAGCTCGGGAGACCCAGTACTTC	CASSQARETQYF
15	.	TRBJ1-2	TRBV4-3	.	TGCGCCAGCAGCCAAGATCGGGCGGGGGACTATGGCTACACCTTC	CASSQDRAGDYGYTF
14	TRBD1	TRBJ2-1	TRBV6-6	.	TGTGCCAGCACCAGACAGGGGTCGTACAATGAGCAGTTCTTC	CASTRQGSYNEQFF
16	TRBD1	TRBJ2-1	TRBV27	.	TGTGCCAGCAGTCGACCGGGACAGGGGGCTTGGAATGAGCAGTTCTTC	CASSRPGQGAWNEQFF
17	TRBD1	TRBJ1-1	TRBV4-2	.	TGTGCCAGCAGCCCGACGACAGGGGGTTCGTCGAACACTGAAGCTTTCTTT	CASSPTTGGSSNTEAFF
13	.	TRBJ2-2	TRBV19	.	TGTGCCAGTAGTATTATTTCCACCGGGGAGCTGTTTTTT	CASSIISTGELFF
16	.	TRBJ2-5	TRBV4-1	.	TGCGCCAGCAGCTTTAATCGGGGGTTTGGTGGAGAGACCCAGTACTTC	CASSFNRGFGGETQYF
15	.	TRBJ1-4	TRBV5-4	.	TGTGCCAGCAGCCCCAATCGGGGGGATAATGAAAAACTGTTTTTT	CASSPNRGDNEKLFF
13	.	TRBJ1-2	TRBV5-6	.	TGTGCCAGCAGCTTGCCGGAGGAGGCACTCAACACCTTC	CASSLPEEALNTF
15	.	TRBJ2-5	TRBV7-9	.	TGTGCCAGCAGCTTAGCCTTGACAGGCGGGGAGACCCAGTACTTC	CASSLALTGGETQYF
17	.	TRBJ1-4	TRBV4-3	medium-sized	TGCGCCAGCAGCCAAGATCTTAGGCAGGGAACTAATGAAAAACTGTTTTTT	CASSQDLRQGTNEKLFF
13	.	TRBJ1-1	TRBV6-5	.	TGTGCCAGCAGTCGACAGCTGAACACTGAAGCTTTCTTT	CASSRQLNTEAFF
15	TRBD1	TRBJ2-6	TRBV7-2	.	TGTGCCAGCAGCCACACCCCTCCGCAGGGGGCTGGGTTGTCTTTC	CASSHTPPQGAGLSF
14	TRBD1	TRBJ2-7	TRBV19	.	TGTGCCAGTAGTTTTCCGGGACAGGAGTACGAGCAGTACTTC	CASSFPGQEYEQYF
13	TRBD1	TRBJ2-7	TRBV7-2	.	TGTGCCAGCAGCTCGACAGGGTCGGGCGAGCAGTACTTC	CASSSTGSGEQYF
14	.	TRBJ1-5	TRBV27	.	TGTGCCAGCAGTTTATTCAGTGCCAATCAGCCCCAGCATTTT	CASSLFSANQPQHF
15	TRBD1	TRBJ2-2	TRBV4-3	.	TGCGCCAGCAGCCCCAGGACAGGGGGCCACGGGGAGCTGTTTTTT	CASSPRTGGHGELFF
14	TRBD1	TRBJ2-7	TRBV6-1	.	TGTGCCAGCAGTGTTCGGGACAGCTCCTACGAGCAGTACTTC	CASSVRDSSYEQYF